This T cell receptor beta chain is drawn from a study of T cells after yellow fever vaccination. Whole-study context: Low-cell-number fractions underwent preparation using SMART-Seq v4 Ultra Low Input.

Study results and limitations: The booster saw the reappearance of most primary-vaccination clones (more than 95% CD4, about 88% CD8). Few clonotypes appeared in both CD4 and CD8 compartments.

This clonotype was detected many times. The antigen is undetermined. The ends lost 3 bases at V and 7 bases at J; junction bases unmatched: 11. This CDR3 has 15 amino acids. Germline CDR1 reads MNHEY; CDR2 reads SMNVEV (reference sequence). The authors made TCR cDNA by 5'RACE template switching, adding a universal primer site and UMIs. MiXCR was run by TCRdb on the 5' RACE reads, yielding one entry per CDR3 protein. The table shows some 320,000 distinct CDR3 sequences, with roughly 4.3% occurring only once. The TCR was taken from a man aged 18 to 29 who received the YFV17D yellow fever vaccine. J is TRBJ2-7 and V is TRBV27; TRBD2 aligns across 8 bases. The sample in question was PBMCs, obtained 5 days after the yellow fever booster vaccination. The CDR3 DNA reads TGTGCCAGCAGTTTCCGGGGTAGCGGGGTGTGGGAGCAGTACTTC. This translates into CASSFRGSGVWEQYF.